This record looks at one T cell receptor beta chain sequence and its context. The record originates from a study of blood T cell repertoires in COVID-19. Study details: Samples of COVID-19 (acute and convalescent) were obtained from the United States, Italy and Spain. The cDNA or gDNA used as material had been derived from T cells, B-cell-depleted T cells, or PBMCs.

Trimming at V came to 5 bases and at J to 0 bases, leaving 9 bases not matched to a gene. Germline CDR1 reads SEHNR; CDR2 reads FQNEAQ (reference sequence). The CDR3 loop spans 17 amino acids. Only in-frame clones appear in the TCRdb table, and some are missing; sequencing was by immunoSEQ multiplex PCR. The table has roughly 220,000 clones, 70% to 85% seen once. Researchers sorted participants into cohorts using their self-reported clinical history. This chain joins TRBV7-9 and TRBJ2-1; 8 nucleotides match TRBD1. The sample was PBMCs or T cells enriched from blood (not recorded which). This TCR came from a woman in her 40s with acute COVID-19. The CDR3 region has the DNA TGTGCCAGCAGCCACGGGTCCGACAGGGGCTCCTACAATGAGCAGTTCTTC. Its protein is CASSHGSDRGSYNEQFF. Variable domain in full (rest from reference TRBV7-9 and TRBJ2-1): DTGVSQNPRHKITKRGQNVTFRCDPISEHNRLYWYRQTLGQGPEFLTYFQNEAQLEKSRLLSDRFSAERPKGSFSTLEIQRTEQGDSAMYLCASSHGSDRGSYNEQFFGPGTRLTVL.